One sample yielded the 8 T cell receptor beta chains listed below, sequenced in a study of shared clonotypes between healthy human individuals. Repertoires were generated with immunoSEQ multiplex PCR, while TCRdb's copy carries only in-frame clones and drops some. The sample gives about 2.2 million clones, around 93% of which show up once; around 1.7% is in the top ten. In the naive CD8 group, cells lacked CD45RO and were positively selected for CCR7, so terminally differentiated effector memory CD45RA+ cells were left out. What was sequenced was naive CD8+ T cells from PBMCs. The receptors derive from a man younger than 35 in good health. Some clones in this sample may be carry-over from other donors' samples.

V gene TRBV4-1 combines with J gene TRBJ2-7; 10 positions match TRBD1. The CDR3 spans 16 residues. The trim removed 2 bases at V and 6 bases at J, leaving 10 bases unmatched. CDR1 is MGHRA and CDR2 is YSYEKL in the germline V gene. The CDR3 sequence is CASSQIDRDRGGEQYF. CDR3 sequence (DNA): TGCGCCAGCAGCCAAATCGACCGGGACAGGGGAGGCGAGCAGTACTTC.

Notes on this clone: This sample includes further DNA sequences coding for the same CDR3. This rearrangement joins TRBV28 to TRBJ2-5; D call uncertain. The CDR3 has 10 residues. Germline V lookup: CDR1 MDHEN, CDR2 SYDVKM. Trimming removed 8 bases from V and 7 bases from J, with 8 bases in between. CDR3 in amino acids: CASGPGTQYF. Here the CDR3 DNA reads TGTGCCAGCGGCCCCGGGACCCAGTACTTC.

The chain carries TRBV4-3 and TRBJ2-1, with 10 bases identical to TRBD2. V shed 2 bases and J 8 bases; nucleotides not matched to a gene: 9. The germline CDR1 and CDR2 sequences are LGHNA and YSLEER. The CDR3 has 16 amino acids. The CDR3 here is CASSQISSGRGDEQFF. The CDR3 DNA is TGCGCCAGCAGCCAAATTTCTAGCGGGAGAGGGGATGAGCAGTTCTTC.

The chain is built from TRBV19 and TRBJ2-2; maybe TRBD2 (6 bases). The CDR3 has 15 amino acids. The V end lost 6 bases, the J end lost 7 bases, and 18 bases lay between the germline ends. Per germline, CDR1 LNHDA and CDR2 SQIVND (reference sequence). CDR3: CASRGSGGRGGELFF. The CDR3 coding sequence is TGTGCCAGTAGAGGTTCCGGGGGACGGGGCGGGGAGCTGTTTTTT.

This clone was observed a handful of times. The V gene is TRBV21-1, the J gene TRBJ2-7; no check of the table's D call, TRBD1, against the DNA was made. TRBV21-1 is a pseudogene. The CDR3 spans 16 residues. CDR3 sequence: CASSKCRTGSSYEQYF. Written as DNA, the CDR3 is TGTGCCAGCAGCAAATGCAGGACAGGGAGCTCCTACGAGCAGTACTTC.

This chain joins TRBV18 and TRBJ2-5; the D is unclear. This CDR3 spans 12 amino acids. The V and J ends lost 2 bases and 5 bases respectively, with 6 bases between them. Germline V CDR1 and CDR2: KGHSH, LQKENI. The CDR3 here is CASSPFVETQYF. The CDR3 DNA reads as TGTGCCAGCTCACCATTTGTGGAGACCCAGTACTTC.

The V gene is TRBV2, the J gene TRBJ2-7, with D tentatively TRBD1 (6 bases). Germline CDR1 SNHLY, CDR2 FYNNEI. The ends were cut back, 9 bases at V and 5 bases at J, with 20 bases in the middle. CDR3 length: 14 residues. The CDR3 here is CARYTGKASDEQYF. CDR3 DNA sequence: TGTGCCAGATATACAGGGAAGGCCAGCGACGAGCAGTACTTC.

About this clone itself: At the DNA level, this CDR3 is encoded by other sequences in the same sample as well. The chain has TRBV9 and TRBJ1-1; tentatively, D is TRBD1 (6 bases). The CDR3 sequence is 15 residues long. V shed 0 bases and J shed 1 base, with 10 bases lying between them. From germline, CDR1 is SGDLS and CDR2 YYNGEE. This CDR3 reads CASSVEGQPNTEAFF. DNA of the CDR3: TGTGCCAGCAGCGTAGAAGGACAGCCGAACACTGAAGCTTTCTTT.